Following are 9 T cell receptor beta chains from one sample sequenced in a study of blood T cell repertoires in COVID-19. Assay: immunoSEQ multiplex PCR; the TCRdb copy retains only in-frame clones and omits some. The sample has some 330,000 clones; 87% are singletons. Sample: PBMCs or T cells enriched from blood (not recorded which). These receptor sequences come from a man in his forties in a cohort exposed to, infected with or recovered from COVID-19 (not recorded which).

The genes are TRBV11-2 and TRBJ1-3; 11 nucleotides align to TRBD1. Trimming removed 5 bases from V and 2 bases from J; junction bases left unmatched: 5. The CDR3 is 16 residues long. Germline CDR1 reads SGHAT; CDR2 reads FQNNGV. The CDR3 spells CASSAGQGAPGNTIYF. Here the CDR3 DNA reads TGTGCCAGCAGCGCCGGACAGGGGGCCCCTGGAAACACCATATATTTT.

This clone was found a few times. The CDR3 DNA follows: TGTGCCTGGAGTGAACTGGACAGGGATGGGGGCTACACCTTC. Translated: CAWSELDRDGGYTF. The chain combines TRBV30 with TRBJ1-2; 8 nucleotides match TRBD1. CDR3 length: 14 residues. Germline V gene sequence: CDR1 GTSNPN, CDR2 SVGIG (reference sequence). V shed 1 base and J 8 bases; nucleotides not matched to a gene: 9.

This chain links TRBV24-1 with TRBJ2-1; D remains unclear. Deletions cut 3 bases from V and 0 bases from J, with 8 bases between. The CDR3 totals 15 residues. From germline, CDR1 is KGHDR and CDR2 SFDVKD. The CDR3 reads CATSDPGSSYNEQFF. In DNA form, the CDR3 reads TGTGCCACCAGTGATCCCGGGTCCTCCTACAATGAGCAGTTCTTC.

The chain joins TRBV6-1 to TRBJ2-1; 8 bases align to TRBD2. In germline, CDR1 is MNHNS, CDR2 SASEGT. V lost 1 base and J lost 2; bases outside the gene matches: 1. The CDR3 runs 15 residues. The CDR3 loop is CASSEGSGTYNEQFF. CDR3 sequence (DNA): TGTGCCAGCAGTGAAGGTAGCGGGACCTACAATGAGCAGTTCTTC.

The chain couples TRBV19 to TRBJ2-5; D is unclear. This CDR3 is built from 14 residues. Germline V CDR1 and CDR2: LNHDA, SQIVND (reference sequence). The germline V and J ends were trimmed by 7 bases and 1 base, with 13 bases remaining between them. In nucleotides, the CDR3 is TGTGCCAGTAACCCGACAATTTCCCAAGAGACCCAGTACTTC. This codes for CASNPTISQETQYF.

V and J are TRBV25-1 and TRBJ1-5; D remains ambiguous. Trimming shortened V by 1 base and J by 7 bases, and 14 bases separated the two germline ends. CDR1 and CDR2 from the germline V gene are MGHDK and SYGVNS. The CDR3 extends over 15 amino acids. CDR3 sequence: CASSESRSPRQPQHF. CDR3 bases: TGTGCCAGCAGTGAATCGCGGTCCCCCCGACAGCCCCAGCATTTT.

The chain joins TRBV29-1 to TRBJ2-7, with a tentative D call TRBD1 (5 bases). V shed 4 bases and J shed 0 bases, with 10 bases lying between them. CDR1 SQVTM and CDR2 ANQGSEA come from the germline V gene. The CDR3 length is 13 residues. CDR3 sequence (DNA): TGCAGCGTTGGTTCAGGGCTCTCCTACGAGCAGTACTTC. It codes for CSVGSGLSYEQYF.

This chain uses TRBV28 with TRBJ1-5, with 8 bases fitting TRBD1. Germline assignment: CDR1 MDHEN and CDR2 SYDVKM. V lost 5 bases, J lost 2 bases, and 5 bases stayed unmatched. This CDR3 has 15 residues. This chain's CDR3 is CASSLTGGGNQPQHF. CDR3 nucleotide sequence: TGTGCCAGCAGTCTCACAGGGGGAGGCAATCAGCCCCAGCATTTT.

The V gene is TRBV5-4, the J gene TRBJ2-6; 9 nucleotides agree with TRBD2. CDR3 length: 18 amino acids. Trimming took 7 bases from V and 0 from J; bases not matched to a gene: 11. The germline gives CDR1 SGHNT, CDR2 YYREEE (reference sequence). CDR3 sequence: CASRPGGGGVSGANVLTF. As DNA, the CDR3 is TGTGCCAGCCGTCCGGGCGGCGGGGGGGTCTCTGGGGCCAACGTCCTGACTTTC. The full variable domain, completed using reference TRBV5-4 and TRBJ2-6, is ETGVTQSPTHLIKTRGQQVTLRCSSQSGHNTVSWYQQALGQGPQFIFQYYREEENGRGNFPPRFSGLQFPNYSSELNVNALELDDSALYLCASRPGGGGVSGANVLTFGAGSRLTVL.